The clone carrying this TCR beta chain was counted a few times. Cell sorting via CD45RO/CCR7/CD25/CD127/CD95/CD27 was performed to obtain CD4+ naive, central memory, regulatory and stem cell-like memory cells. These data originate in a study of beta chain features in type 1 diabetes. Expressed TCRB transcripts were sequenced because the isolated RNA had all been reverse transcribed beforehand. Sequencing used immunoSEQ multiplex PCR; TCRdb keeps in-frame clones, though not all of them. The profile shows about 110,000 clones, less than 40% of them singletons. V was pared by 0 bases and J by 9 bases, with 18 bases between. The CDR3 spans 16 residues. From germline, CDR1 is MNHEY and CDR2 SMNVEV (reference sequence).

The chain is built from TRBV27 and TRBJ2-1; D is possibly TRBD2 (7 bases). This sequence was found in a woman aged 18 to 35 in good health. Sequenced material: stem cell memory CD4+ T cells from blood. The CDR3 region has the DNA TGTGCCAGCAGTTTATCGGGGGGGGCAGGGCAAGGTGAGCAGTTCTTC. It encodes CASSLSGGAGQGEQFF.